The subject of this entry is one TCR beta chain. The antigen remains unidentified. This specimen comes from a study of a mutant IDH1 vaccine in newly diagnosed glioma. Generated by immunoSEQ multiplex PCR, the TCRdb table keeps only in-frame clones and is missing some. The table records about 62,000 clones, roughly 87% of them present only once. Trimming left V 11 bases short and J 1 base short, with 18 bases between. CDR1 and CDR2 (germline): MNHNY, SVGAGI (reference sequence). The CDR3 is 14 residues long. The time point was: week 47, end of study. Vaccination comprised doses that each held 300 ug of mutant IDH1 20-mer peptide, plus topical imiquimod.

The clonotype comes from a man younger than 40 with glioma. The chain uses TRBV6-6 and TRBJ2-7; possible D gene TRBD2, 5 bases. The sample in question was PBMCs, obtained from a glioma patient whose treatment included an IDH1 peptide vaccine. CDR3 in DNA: TGTGCCGCCCGGGGTGGTGCGACATCCTACGAGCAGTACTTC. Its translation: CAARGGATSYEQYF.